The clone carrying this T cell receptor (beta chain) has more than one count but fewer than ten. This entry is derived from a study of patients and donors after allogeneic stem cell transplantation. TCRdb ran MiXCR on the RT-PCR reads and lists one entry per CDR3 protein. This table has approximately 200,000 distinct CDR3 sequences, 38% appearing once. Germline V gene lookup returns CDR1 SGHDT and CDR2 YYEEEE. The CDR3 loop spans 14 amino acids. Unmatched junction bases numbered 6, after V lost 4 bases and J lost 3 bases. This TCR came from a human donor who was either an allogeneic HSCT recipient or a stem cell or donor lymphocyte infusion donor (not recorded which). It is not recorded whose cells these are; they may come from a transplant donor. The J gene is TRBJ1-1, the V gene TRBV5-6; 7 bases align to TRBD1. What was sequenced was blood, either unsorted or a sorted T cell fraction (not recorded which). The DNA for the CDR3 is TGTGCCAGCAGCCTGGGGACAGTTGACACTGAAGCTTTCTTT. It specifies CASSLGTVDTEAFF.